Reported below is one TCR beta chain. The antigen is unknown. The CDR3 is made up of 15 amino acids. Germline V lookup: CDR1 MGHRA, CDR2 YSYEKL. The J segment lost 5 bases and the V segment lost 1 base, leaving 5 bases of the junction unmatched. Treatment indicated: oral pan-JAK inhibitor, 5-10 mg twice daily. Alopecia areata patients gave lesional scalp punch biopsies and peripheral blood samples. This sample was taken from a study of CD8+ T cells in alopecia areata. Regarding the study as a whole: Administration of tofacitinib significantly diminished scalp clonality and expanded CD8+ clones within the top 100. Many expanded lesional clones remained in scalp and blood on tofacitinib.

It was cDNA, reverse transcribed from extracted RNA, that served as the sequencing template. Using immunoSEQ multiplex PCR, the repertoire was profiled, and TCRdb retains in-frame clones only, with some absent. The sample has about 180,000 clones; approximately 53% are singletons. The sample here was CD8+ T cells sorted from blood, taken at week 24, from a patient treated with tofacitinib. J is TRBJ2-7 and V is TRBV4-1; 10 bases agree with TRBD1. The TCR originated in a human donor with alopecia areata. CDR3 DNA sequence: TGCGCCAGCAGCCAAGGTGACAGGGGGCTCGACGAGCAGTACTTC. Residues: CASSQGDRGLDEQYF.